This paragraph covers one T cell receptor beta chain sequence. Authors' methods: Quantification of nucleated cells was approximated via reference gene primer amplification. TCRdb keeps only in-frame clones here, not all; method: immunoSEQ multiplex PCR. The DNA was the basis for D and trimming; V, J and clone size are from that table. The table shows just over 60,000 clones, with more than 65% occurring only once. The entry originates in a study of blood T cell repertoires in COVID-19. Study-wide background: Sites in the United States, Italy and Spain provided acute and convalescent COVID-19 samples.

Germline assignment: CDR1 GTSNPN and CDR2 SVGIG (reference sequence). The CDR3 totals 13 residues. Losses at the gene ends were 4 bases for V and 5 bases for J; bases not matched to a gene: 4. This clonotype was obtained from a woman aged 80 or over with active or convalescent COVID-19. This sequence joins TRBV30 and TRBJ2-1; 8 nucleotides match TRBD2. The sequenced sample consisted of peripheral blood. The CDR3 bases are TGTGCCTGGACCCGACTAGCGAACAATGAGCAGTTCTTC. Protein: CAWTRLANNEQFF.